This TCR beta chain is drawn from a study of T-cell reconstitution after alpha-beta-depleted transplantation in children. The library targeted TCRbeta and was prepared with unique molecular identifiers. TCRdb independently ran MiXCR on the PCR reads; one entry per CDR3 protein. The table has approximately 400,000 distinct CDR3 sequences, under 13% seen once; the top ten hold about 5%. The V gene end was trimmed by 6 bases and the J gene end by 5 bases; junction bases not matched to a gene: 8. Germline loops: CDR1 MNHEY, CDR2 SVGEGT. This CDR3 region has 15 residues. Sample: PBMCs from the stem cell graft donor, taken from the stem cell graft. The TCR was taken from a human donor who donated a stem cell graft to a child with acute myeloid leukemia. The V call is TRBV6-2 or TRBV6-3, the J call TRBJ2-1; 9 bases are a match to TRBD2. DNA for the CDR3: TGTGCCAGCAGCTCAACTAGCGGGCCCGACAATGAGCAGTTCTTC. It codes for CASSSTSGPDNEQFF.